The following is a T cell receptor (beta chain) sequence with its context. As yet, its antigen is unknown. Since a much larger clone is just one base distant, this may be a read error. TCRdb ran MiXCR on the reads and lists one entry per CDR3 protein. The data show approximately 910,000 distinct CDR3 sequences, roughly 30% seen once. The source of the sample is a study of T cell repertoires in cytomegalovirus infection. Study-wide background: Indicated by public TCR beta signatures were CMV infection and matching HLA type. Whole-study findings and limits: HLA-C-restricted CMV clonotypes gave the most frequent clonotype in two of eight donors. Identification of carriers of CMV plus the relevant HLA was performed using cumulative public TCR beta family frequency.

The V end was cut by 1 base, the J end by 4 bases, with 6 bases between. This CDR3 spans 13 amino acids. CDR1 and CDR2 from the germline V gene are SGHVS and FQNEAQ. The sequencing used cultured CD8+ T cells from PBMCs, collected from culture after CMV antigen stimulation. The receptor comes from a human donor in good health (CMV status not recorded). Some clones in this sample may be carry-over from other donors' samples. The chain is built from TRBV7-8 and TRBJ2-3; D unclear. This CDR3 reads CASSLEPADTQYF. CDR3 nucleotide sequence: TGTGCCAGCAGCTTAGAACCGGCAGATACGCAGTATTTT.